This TCR beta chain is from a study of shared clonotypes between healthy human individuals. V trimming: 2 bases; J trimming: 0 bases; junction bases outside the gene matches: 2. The V gene's germline CDR1 is SGHNT and CDR2 YYREEE (reference sequence). CDR3 length: 15 residues. Note on this clone: Other DNA sequences in this specimen translate into the identical CDR3.

Sequenced by immunoSEQ multiplex PCR; TCRdb stores in-frame clones only, minus some. Counted here are around 2.5 million clones, 93% occurring once; the ten biggest clones make up about 0.38%. Sequenced: naive CD4+ T cells from PBMCs. Sample subset: CD45RA+ positively selected. The clonotype comes from a man younger than 30 in good health. Some clones in this sample may be carry-over from other donors' samples. V gene TRBV5-4 combines with J gene TRBJ2-3, with TRBD2 matching over 8 bases. The CDR3 here is CASSFGLASTDTQYF. The CDR3 bases are TGTGCCAGCAGCTTCGGACTAGCTAGCACAGATACGCAGTATTTT.